Presented here are 10 T cell receptor beta chains from one specimen sequenced in a study of blood T cell repertoires in COVID-19 (dated by TCRdb to between 2020 and 2021). The library was made by the immunoSEQ multiplex PCR assay. Held by TCRdb, this immuneACCESS table contains in-frame sequences only and omits some clones. Under half of the omission traces to an unresolved V gene where checked; the cause of the rest is unknown. Recorded for this sample are approximately 70,000 clones; 88% of them occurred a single time. The ten largest make up about 1.5% of the sample. Material: peripheral blood. These receptors all stem from a human donor in a cohort sampled during active COVID-19.

The J gene is TRBJ2-3, the V gene TRBV5-1; TRBD2 matches 8 bases. The junction had 6 bases not matched to a gene; V was cut back by 0 bases and J by 0 bases. The CDR3 consists of 17 residues. Germline V gene data show CDR1 as SGHRS and CDR2 as YFSETQ. The CDR3 loop reads CASSLGVSGASTDTQYF. The CDR3, as DNA: TGCGCCAGCAGCTTGGGTGTTAGCGGGGCGAGCACAGATACGCAGTATTTT. The full variable domain, completed using reference TRBV5-1 and TRBJ2-3, is KAGVTQTPRYLIKTRGQQVTLSCSPISGHRSVSWYQQTPGQGLQFLFEYFSETQRNKGNFPGRFSGRQFSNSRSEMNVSTLELGDSALYLCASSLGVSGASTDTQYFGPGTRLTVL.

This clone appeared once. The V and J genes are TRBV29-1 and TRBJ2-7; tentative D call: TRBD2 (6 bases). The length of the CDR3 is 14 residues. The germline gives CDR1 SQVTM, CDR2 ANQGSEA. The V and J ends lost 5 bases and 6 bases respectively, with 20 bases between them. The CDR3 nucleotides read TGCAGCGTTACCGTGGGCGGAGGGGACGGCGAGCAGTACTTC. It yields the protein CSVTVGGGDGEQYF.

This chain links TRBV6-6 with TRBJ2-3; 8 positions agree with TRBD2. The CDR3 extends over 15 amino acids. Germline V gene lookup returns CDR1 MNHNY and CDR2 SVGAGI (reference sequence). The ends lost 2 bases at V and 5 bases at J; junction bases unmatched: 6. The CDR3 loop reads CASSYGLAGIDTQYF. CDR3 sequence (DNA): TGTGCCAGCAGTTACGGCTTAGCGGGGATAGATACGCAGTATTTT.

V usage is TRBV2 and J usage is TRBJ2-2; 9 bases are shared with TRBD2. Per the germline V gene, CDR1 is SNHLY and CDR2 is FYNNEI. Losses at the gene ends were 7 bases for V and 6 bases for J; bases not matched to a gene: 6. This CDR3 is built from 14 residues. CDR3 sequence: CASKVAGVPGELFF. The CDR3 DNA is TGTGCCAGCAAGGTAGCGGGAGTCCCCGGGGAGCTGTTTTTT.

The chain has TRBV5-1 and TRBJ2-1; D perhaps matches TRBD2 (5 bases). V shed 0 bases and J shed 3 bases, with 7 bases lying between them. Germline V gene sequence: CDR1 SGHRS, CDR2 YFSETQ. The CDR3 covers 14 residues. CDR3 in DNA: TGCGCCAGCAGCTTGGGGGAGCTCTACAATGAGCAGTTCTTC. Protein sequence: CASSLGELYNEQFF.

This chain connects TRBV28 to TRBJ2-1; 10 bases align to TRBD2. V shed 8 bases and J 3 bases; nucleotides not matched to a gene: 1. The CDR3 is made up of 13 amino acids. Per the germline V gene, CDR1 is MDHEN and CDR2 is SYDVKM. The CDR3, as DNA: TGTGCCAGCGTAGCGGGAGGCTACAATGAGCAGTTCTTC. It specifies CASVAGGYNEQFF.

The chain is built from TRBV4-1 and TRBJ2-6, with D unresolved. The CDR3 is made up of 16 amino acids. Per germline, CDR1 MGHRA and CDR2 YSYEKL. V was trimmed by 0 bases and J by 0 bases, leaving 6 bases between them. Here the CDR3 reads CASSQEPGSGANVLTF. The CDR3 DNA sequence: TGCGCCAGCAGCCAAGAGCCAGGCTCTGGGGCCAACGTCCTGACTTTC.

This chain connects TRBV15 to TRBJ2-7, with 8 bases aligning to TRBD1. The germline gives CDR1 LNHNV, CDR2 YYDKDF (reference sequence). The length of the CDR3 is 15 residues. Losses at the gene ends were 2 bases for V and 5 bases for J; bases not matched to a gene: 8. CDR3 in amino acids: CATSRSSGGFDEQYV. CDR3 DNA sequence: TGTGCCACCAGCAGAAGTTCAGGGGGCTTCGACGAGCAGTACGTC.

The chain links TRBV28 to TRBJ2-2; 7 nucleotides match TRBD1. Per germline, CDR1 MDHEN and CDR2 SYDVKM. With V trimmed by 0 bases and J by 5 bases, 6 bases remained unmatched. The CDR3 runs 16 residues. CDR3: CASSLWRGGATGELFF. The CDR3 region has the DNA TGTGCCAGCAGTTTATGGAGAGGGGGCGCGACCGGGGAGCTGTTTTTT. Full variable domain (missing parts from reference TRBV28 and TRBJ2-2): DVKVTQSSRYLVKRTGEKVFLECVQDMDHENMFWYRQDPGLGLRLIYFSYDVKMKEKGDIPEGYSVSREKKERFSLILESASTNQTSMYLCASSLWRGGATGELFFGEGSRLTVL.

The CDR3 bases are TGTGCCAGCAGCTTGGTATCGGGTTGGGATGGCTACACCTTC. It yields the protein CASSLVSGWDGYTF. The genes are TRBV5-5 and TRBJ1-2; D unresolved. This CDR3 spans 14 amino acids. Trimming shortened V by 0 bases and J by 6 bases, and 12 bases separated the two germline ends. The germline CDR1 and CDR2 sequences are SGHKS and YYEKEE (reference sequence).